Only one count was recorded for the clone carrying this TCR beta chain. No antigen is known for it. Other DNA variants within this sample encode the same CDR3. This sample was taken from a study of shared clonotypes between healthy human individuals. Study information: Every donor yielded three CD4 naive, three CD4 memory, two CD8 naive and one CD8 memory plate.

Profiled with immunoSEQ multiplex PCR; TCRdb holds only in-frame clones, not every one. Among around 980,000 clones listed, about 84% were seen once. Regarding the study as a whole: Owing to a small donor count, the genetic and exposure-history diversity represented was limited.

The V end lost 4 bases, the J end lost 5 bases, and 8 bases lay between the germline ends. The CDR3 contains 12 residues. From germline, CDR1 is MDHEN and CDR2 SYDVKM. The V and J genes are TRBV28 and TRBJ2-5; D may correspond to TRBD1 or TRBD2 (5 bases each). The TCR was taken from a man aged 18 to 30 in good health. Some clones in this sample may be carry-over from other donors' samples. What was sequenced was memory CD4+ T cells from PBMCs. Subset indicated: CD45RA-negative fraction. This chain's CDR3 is CASSWGPETQYF. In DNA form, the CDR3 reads TGTGCCAGCAGTTGGGGACCGGAGACCCAGTACTTC.